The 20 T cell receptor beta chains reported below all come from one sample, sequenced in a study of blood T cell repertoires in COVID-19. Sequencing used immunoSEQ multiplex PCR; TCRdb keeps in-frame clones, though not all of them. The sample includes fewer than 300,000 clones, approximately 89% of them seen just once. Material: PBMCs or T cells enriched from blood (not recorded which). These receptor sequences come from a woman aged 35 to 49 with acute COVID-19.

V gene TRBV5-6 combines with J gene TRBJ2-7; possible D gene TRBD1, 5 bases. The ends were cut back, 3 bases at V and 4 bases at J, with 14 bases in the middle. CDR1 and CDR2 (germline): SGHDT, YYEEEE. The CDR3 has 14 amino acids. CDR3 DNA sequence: TGTGCCAGCAGCTATACTGGCAGGGATTACGAGCAGTACGTC. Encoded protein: CASSYTGRDYEQYV.

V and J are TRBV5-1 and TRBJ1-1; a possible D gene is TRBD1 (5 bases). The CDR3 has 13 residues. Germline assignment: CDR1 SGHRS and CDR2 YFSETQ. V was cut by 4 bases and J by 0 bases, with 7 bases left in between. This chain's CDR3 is CASSRGVNTEAFF. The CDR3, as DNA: TGCGCCAGCAGCCGGGGGGTGAACACTGAAGCTTTCTTT.

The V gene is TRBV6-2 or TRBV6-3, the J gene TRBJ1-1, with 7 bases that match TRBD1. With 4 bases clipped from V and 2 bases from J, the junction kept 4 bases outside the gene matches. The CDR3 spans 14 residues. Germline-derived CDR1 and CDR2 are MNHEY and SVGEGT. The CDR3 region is CASSLGQINTEAFF. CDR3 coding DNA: TGTGCCAGCAGTTTGGGACAGATAAACACTGAAGCTTTCTTT.

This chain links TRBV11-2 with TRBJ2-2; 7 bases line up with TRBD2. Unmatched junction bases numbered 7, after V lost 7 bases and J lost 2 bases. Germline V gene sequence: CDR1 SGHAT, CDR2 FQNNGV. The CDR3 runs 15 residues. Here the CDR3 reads CASTQGGRNTGELFF. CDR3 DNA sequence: TGTGCCAGCACCCAGGGCGGGAGAAACACCGGGGAGCTGTTTTTT.

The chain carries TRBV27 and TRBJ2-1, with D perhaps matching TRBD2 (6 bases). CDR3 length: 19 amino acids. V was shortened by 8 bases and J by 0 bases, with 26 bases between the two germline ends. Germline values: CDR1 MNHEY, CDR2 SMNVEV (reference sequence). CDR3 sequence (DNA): TGTGCCAGCTACTCCTTTTTAAAAGCGGGTGGGATCTCCTACAATGAGCAGTTCTTC. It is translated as CASYSFLKAGGISYNEQFF.

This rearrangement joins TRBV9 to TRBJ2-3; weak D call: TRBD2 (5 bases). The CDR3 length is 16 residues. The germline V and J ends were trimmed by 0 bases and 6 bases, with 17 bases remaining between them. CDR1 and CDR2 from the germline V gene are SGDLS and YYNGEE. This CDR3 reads CASSVAPLSWEDTQYF. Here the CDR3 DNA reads TGTGCCAGCAGCGTAGCCCCCTTGTCCTGGGAGGATACGCAGTATTTT.

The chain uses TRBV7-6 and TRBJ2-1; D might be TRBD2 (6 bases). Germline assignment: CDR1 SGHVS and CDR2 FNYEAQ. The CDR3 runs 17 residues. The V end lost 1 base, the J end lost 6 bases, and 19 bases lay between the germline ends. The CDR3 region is CASSLEGGVAFGNEQFF. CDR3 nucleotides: TGTGCCAGCAGCTTAGAAGGAGGGGTAGCTTTTGGCAATGAGCAGTTCTTC.

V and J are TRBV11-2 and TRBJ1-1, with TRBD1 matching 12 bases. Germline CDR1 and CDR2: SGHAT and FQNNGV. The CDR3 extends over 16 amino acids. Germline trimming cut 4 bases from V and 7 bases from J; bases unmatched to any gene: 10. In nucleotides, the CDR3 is TGTGCCAGCAGCTGGGGGACAGGGGGCTTAGGGATTGAAGCTTTCTTT. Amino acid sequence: CASSWGTGGLGIEAFF.

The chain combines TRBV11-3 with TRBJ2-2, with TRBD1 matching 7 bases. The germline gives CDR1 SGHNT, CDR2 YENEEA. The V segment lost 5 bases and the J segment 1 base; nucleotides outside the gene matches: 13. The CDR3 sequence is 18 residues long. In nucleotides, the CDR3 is TGTGCCAGCAGCCCTAGGGCCACAAGGACAGGGAACACCGGGGAGCTGTTTTTT. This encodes CASSPRATRTGNTGELFF.

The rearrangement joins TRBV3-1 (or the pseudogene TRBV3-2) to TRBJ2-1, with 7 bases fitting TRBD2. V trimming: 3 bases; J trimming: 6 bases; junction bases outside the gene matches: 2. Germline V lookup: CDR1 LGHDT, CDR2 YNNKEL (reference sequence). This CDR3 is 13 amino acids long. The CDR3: CASSQGGSNEQFF. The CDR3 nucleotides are TGTGCCAGCAGCCAGGGGGGGAGCAATGAGCAGTTCTTC.

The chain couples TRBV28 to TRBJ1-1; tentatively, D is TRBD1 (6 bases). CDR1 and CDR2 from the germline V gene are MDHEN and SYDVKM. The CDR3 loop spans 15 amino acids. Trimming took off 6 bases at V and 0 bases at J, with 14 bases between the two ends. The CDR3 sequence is CASSPGGHMNTEAFF. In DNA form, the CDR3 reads TGTGCCAGCAGCCCCGGGGGGCACATGAACACTGAAGCTTTCTTT.

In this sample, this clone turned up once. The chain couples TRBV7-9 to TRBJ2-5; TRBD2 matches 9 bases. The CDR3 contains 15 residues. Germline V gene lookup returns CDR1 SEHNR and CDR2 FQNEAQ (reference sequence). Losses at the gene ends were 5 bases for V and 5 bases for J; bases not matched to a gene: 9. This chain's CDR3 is CASSPWGSGSETQYF. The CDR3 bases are TGTGCCAGCAGCCCCTGGGGTAGCGGGAGTGAGACCCAGTACTTC.

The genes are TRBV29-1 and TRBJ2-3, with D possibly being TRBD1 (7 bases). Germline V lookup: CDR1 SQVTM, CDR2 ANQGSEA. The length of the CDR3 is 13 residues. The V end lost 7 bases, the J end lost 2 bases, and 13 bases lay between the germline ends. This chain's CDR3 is CSGGDRNTDTQYF. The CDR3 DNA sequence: TGCAGCGGGGGGGACAGAAACACAGATACGCAGTATTTT.

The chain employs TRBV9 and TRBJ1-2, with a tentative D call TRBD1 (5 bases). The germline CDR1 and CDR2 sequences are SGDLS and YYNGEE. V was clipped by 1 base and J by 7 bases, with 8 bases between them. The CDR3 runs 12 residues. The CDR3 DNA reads TGTGCCAGCAGCGTACAGGGAGGTGGCTACACCTTC. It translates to CASSVQGGGYTF.

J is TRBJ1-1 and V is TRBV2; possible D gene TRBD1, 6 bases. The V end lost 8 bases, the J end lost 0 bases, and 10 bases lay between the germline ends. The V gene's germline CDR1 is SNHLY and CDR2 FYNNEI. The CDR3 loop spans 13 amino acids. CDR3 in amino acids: CASGWDMNTEAFF. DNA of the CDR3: TGTGCCAGCGGGTGGGACATGAACACTGAAGCTTTCTTT. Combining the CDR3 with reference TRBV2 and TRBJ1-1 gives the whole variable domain EPEVTQTPSHQVTQMGQEVILRCVPISNHLYFYWYRQILGQKVEFLVSFYNNEISEKSEIFDDQFSVERPDGSNFTLKIRSTKLEDSAMYFCASGWDMNTEAFFGQGTRLTVV.

The CDR3 bases are TGCAGCGTTGACCCGGGACTAGCGGAAGAGACCCAGTACTTC. It encodes CSVDPGLAEETQYF. This chain uses TRBV29-1 with TRBJ2-5; TRBD2 matches at 11 bases. CDR3 length: 14 residues. Germline lookup yields CDR1 SQVTM and CDR2 ANQGSEA. The V gene end was trimmed by 3 bases and the J gene end by 3 bases; junction bases not matched to a gene: 3. Together with reference TRBV29-1 and TRBJ2-5, the CDR3 gives the full variable domain: SAVISQKPSRDICQRGTSLTIQCQVDSQVTMMFWYRQQPGQSLTLIATANQGSEATYESGFVIDKFPISRPNLTFSTLTVSNMSPEDSSIYLCSVDPGLAEETQYFGPGTRLLVL.

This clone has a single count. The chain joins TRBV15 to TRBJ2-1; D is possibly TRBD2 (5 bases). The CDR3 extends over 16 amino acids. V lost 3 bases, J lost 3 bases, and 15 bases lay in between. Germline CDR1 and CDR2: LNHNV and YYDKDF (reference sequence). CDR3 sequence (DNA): TGTGCCACCAGCAGGAGCCGAGAGGGCTTCTACAATGAGCAGTTCTTC. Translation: CATSRSREGFYNEQFF.

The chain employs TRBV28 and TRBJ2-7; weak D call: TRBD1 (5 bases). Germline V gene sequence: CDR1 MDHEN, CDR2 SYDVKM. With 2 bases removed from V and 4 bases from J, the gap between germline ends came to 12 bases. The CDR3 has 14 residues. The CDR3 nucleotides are TGTGCCAGCAGTTTAGGCAGGGTGTGGTACGAGCAGTACTTC. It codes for CASSLGRVWYEQYF.

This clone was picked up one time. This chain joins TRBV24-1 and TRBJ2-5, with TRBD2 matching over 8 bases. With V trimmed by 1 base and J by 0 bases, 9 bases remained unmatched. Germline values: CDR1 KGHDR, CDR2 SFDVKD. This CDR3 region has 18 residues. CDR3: CATSDFDPTSEYQETQYF. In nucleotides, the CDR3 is TGTGCCACCAGTGATTTCGACCCGACTAGCGAGTACCAAGAGACCCAGTACTTC.

The CDR3 nucleotides read TGTGCCAGCAGCTTGAATACAGGGGGCAGGGGTCAGCCCCAGCATTTT. As protein: CASSLNTGGRGQPQHF. This chain joins TRBV5-8 and TRBJ1-5, with 9 bases lining up with TRBD1. V trimming: 1 base; J trimming: 6 bases; junction bases outside the gene matches: 8. CDR1 and CDR2 from the germline V gene are SGHTS and YDEGEE. The CDR3 runs 16 residues.